The source of this T cell receptor beta chain is a study of T cell changes during pregnancy in multiple sclerosis. Trimming shortened V by 3 bases and J by 5 bases, and 13 bases separated the two germline ends. The germline gives CDR1 MRHNA, CDR2 SNTAGT. There are 14 residues in the CDR3. Here immunoSEQ multiplex PCR was the method, and the copy in TCRdb shows in-frame clones only, minus some. This table holds 45,000 to 70,000 clones, 92% found once. The clonotype was recovered from a female donor in good health, enrolled as a control in a pregnancy study. The sample was peripheral blood, taken in the third trimester of pregnancy. This chain joins TRBV6-4 and TRBJ2-5, with a tentative D call TRBD2 (7 bases). The CDR3 bases are TGTGCCAGCAGTGAGGGGGGGGGCTCGGAGACCCAGTACTTC. This codes for CASSEGGGSETQYF.